This T cell receptor beta chain was documented in a study of cytomegalovirus exposure and HLA in healthy donors. General study results and limits: Some V segments, TRBV6-2 and TRBV6-3 among them, were indistinguishable and were therefore excluded.

It was with 60 Vbeta and 13 Jbeta primers that the PCR ran. Assay: immunoSEQ multiplex PCR; the TCRdb copy retains only in-frame clones and omits some. Counted here are approximately 140,000 clones, around 65% occurring once; the ten biggest clones make up around 2%. The CDR3 is 14 residues long. The V gene's germline CDR1 is MGHRA and CDR2 YSYEKL. Trimming shortened V by 5 bases and J by 0 bases, and 8 bases separated the two germline ends. This clone was recorded once. Its antigen is unidentified. The sequence derives from a male donor in good health and CMV-seronegative. The gene calls are TRBV4-1 and TRBJ1-3; D is uncertain. Sequencing was performed on PBMCs. CDR3 amino acids: CASSFRSSGNTIYF. The CDR3 bases are TGCGCCAGCAGCTTCAGAAGCTCTGGAAACACCATATATTTT.